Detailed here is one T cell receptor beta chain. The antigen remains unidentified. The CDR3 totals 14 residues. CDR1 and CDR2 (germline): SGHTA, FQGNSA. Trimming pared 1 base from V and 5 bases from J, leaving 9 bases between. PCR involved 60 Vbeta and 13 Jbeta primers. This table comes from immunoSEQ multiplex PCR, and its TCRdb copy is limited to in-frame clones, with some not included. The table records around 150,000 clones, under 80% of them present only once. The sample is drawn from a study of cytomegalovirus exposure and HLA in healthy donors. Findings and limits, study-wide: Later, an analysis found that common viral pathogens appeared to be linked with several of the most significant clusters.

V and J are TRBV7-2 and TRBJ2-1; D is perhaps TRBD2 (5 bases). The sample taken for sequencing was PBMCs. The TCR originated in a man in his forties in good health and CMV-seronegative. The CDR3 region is CASSLELTNNEQFF. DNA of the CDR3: TGTGCCAGCAGCTTAGAGCTGACTAACAATGAGCAGTTCTTC.